This entry concerns a single T cell receptor beta chain. The antigen this receptor binds is unknown. Base qualities are not at hand, and no much larger clone is one base apart. Trimming costs V 1 base and J 7 bases, and their ends lie 8 bases apart. As encoded in the germline V gene (reference sequence), CDR1 is SGHKS while CDR2 is YYEKEE. Taken from cysteine to phenylalanine, the CDR3 has 13 residues. The entry retains the CDR3 DNA only, 39 bases that are in frame from base 1. Samples from volunteer blood donors who had recovered from COVID-19 were contributed by a second Seattle source. Whole blood was collected in K2EDTA tubes by collaborating institutions according to the institutions' own protocols. Collaborator samples were shipped for TCRbeta analysis as frozen whole blood, isolated PBMCs, or DNA extracted from either sample type. This sample was taken from a study of blood T cell repertoires in COVID-19 (dated by TCRdb to 2020 to 2022). Background for the entire study: Collaborator samples came from the United States, Italy and Spain and covered acute and convalescent phases of COVID-19. The material from the prospective study consisted of cDNA or gDNA derived from T cells, B-cell-depleted T cells, or PBMCs. The repertoires were released in a freely available public database meant as a resource for research on the immune response to SARS-CoV-2. Nearly every sample came with metadata listing a de-identified subject ID, COVID-19 status, age in years and sex. The dataset comprised deeply sampled blood TCRbeta repertoires from subjects exposed to, actively infected with, or recovered from COVID-19. Where available, HLA class I and class II types were obtained from metadata supplied by the sample provider rather than from assay-based typing. The samples were drawn from the first 160 participants of the ongoing ImmuneRACE study and from 1,254 subjects provided by 6 global collaborators.

TCRbeta CDR3 regions were amplified from genomic DNA by means of the immunoSEQ Assay, a bias-controlled multiplex PCR. From the authors' description of their analysis: The number of nucleated cells in each sample was estimated from the amplification of reference gene primers within the assay. To quantify the absolute abundance of each unique TCRbeta CDR3 rearrangement, sequence reads were collapsed and filtered. For each sample, productive Simpson clonality was calculated as the square root of Simpson's diversity index over productive rearrangements. Held by TCRdb, this immuneACCESS table contains in-frame sequences only and omits some clones. Under half of the omission traces to an unresolved V gene where checked; the cause of the rest is unknown. The V and J calls and clone size were taken over from that table, and D and trimming were inferred from the DNA. This sample has around 280,000 clones in its table, and approximately 86% of those were observed once. Less than 2.5% of the sample rests with the top ten.

Points the paper makes about the study in general: How much clinical and demographic metadata was included differed by source and by participant, and the metadata was provided uncurated.

The sample was peripheral blood. In this chain, TRBV5-5 is recombined with TRBJ2-2; TRBD1 is a possible D gene, resting on 5 matching bases. This sequence was found in a woman in her 30s who had recovered from COVID-19. Read as DNA, the sequence is TGTGCCAGCAGCTTGCAGGGAAACGGGGAGCTGTTTTTT. This yields the protein CASSLQGNGELFF.